These 29 T cell receptor beta chains share one sample of origin, sequenced in a study of OX40 agonist ivuxolimab in advanced cancers. TCRdb keeps only in-frame clones here, not all; method: immunoSEQ multiplex PCR. The repertoire holds about 80,000 clones, with about four fifths as singletons. This material consisted of CD4+ or CD8+ T cells sorted from blood, taken in a trial of the OX40 agonist ivuxolimab. These TCRs come from an adult with an advanced solid tumor such as melanoma, head and neck, liver or kidney cancer.

This chain uses TRBV18 with TRBJ1-4; no clear D. The CDR3 is 14 residues long. V lost 2 bases and J 8 bases, leaving 12 bases between the germline ends. CDR1 and CDR2 (germline): KGHSH, LQKENI. CDR3 nucleotides: TGTGCCAGCTCACCATCTGTGGTAAGGGAAAAACTGTTTTTT. It codes for CASSPSVVREKLFF.

The chain has TRBV5-1 and TRBJ1-1; D may be TRBD1 (5 bases). The CDR3 is made up of 15 amino acids. CDR1 SGHRS and CDR2 YFSETQ come from the germline V gene. The V and J ends lost 1 base and 8 bases respectively, with 18 bases between them. The CDR3 loop reads CASSLNGGEETEAFF. The CDR3 DNA reads as TGCGCCAGCAGCTTGAACGGGGGTGAGGAGACGGAAGCTTTCTTT.

This sequence joins TRBV7-2 and TRBJ1-3, with 7 bases matching TRBD1. CDR3 length: 19 residues. Looked up from germline, CDR1 is SGHTA and CDR2 is FQGNSA. Unmatched junction bases numbered 12, after V lost 0 bases and J lost 1 base. The DNA for the CDR3 is TGTGCCAGCAGCTTAGCTCGTGGAGGGGGCGTACTGTCTGGAAACACCATATATTTT. Translation gives CASSLARGGGVLSGNTIYF.

The rearrangement links TRBV9 to TRBJ1-5; D unclear. In germline, CDR1 is SGDLS, CDR2 YYNGEE. The CDR3 extends over 14 amino acids. Trimming took 2 bases from V and 0 from J, leaving 6 bases between them. CDR3 DNA sequence: TGTGCCAGCAGCGTGATGGATAGCAATCAGCCCCAGCATTTT. Protein sequence: CASSVMDSNQPQHF.

There are a few counts of this clone. With only one base between it and a far larger clone, this is likely a read error. Other DNA sequences in the sample encode the same CDR3. The CDR3 nucleotides read TGTGCCAGCAGTGAGGCCGTATACGAGCAGTACTTC. It encodes CASSEAVYEQYF. This rearrangement joins TRBV6-6 to TRBJ2-7, with D uncertain. The germline gives CDR1 MNHNY, CDR2 SVGAGI (reference sequence). Trimming removed 5 bases at V and 4 bases at J, with 9 bases between. The CDR3 spans 12 residues.

The J gene is TRBJ2-3, the V gene TRBV4-2; the match to TRBD2 covers 7 bases. Unmatched junction bases numbered 11, after V lost 6 bases and J lost 5 bases. The CDR3 extends over 15 amino acids. The germline V gene has CDR1 LGHNA and CDR2 YNFKEQ. The CDR3 DNA reads as TGTGCCAGCAGACCGCCAGGGAGGGGAGGAGATACGCAGTATTTT. Its protein product is CASRPPGRGGDTQYF.

The chain carries TRBV28 and TRBJ2-5; 8 bases map to TRBD1. With V trimmed by 4 bases and J by 5 bases, 12 bases remained unmatched. Germline lookup yields CDR1 MDHEN and CDR2 SYDVKM. The CDR3 sequence is 16 residues long. This CDR3 is CASSYPPFTGGETQYF. Written as DNA, the CDR3 is TGTGCCAGCAGTTATCCCCCCTTTACAGGGGGGGAGACCCAGTACTTC.

The V call is TRBV4-1, the J call TRBJ1-5; maybe TRBD1 (6 bases). CDR1 is MGHRA, CDR2 YSYEKL, per germline. The V end was cut by 5 bases, the J end by 9 bases, with 29 bases between. There are 18 residues in the CDR3. DNA for the CDR3: TGCGCCAGCAGCGAACGGCCCCCGCAGGGGATAGGGCGTGGGCCCCAGCATTTT. It translates to CASSERPPQGIGRGPQHF.

V usage is TRBV5-1 and J usage is TRBJ2-1; TRBD1 or TRBD2 may be the D gene (5 bases each). V was shortened by 5 bases and J by 9 bases, with 18 bases between the two germline ends. The germline CDR1 and CDR2 sequences are SGHRS and YFSETQ. The CDR3 contains 14 residues. The CDR3 DNA follows: TGCGCCAGCAGAACCGGGACCGACTGGGGTGAGCAGTTCTTC. Amino acids: CASRTGTDWGEQFF.

The chain joins TRBV7-8 to TRBJ1-5; 8 bases map to TRBD1. CDR1 and CDR2 from the germline V gene are SGHVS and FQNEAQ. This CDR3 contains 18 residues. With V trimmed by 4 bases and J by 1 base, 12 bases remained unmatched. CDR3 sequence: CASSSRGTGDLSNQPQHF. The CDR3 nucleotides are TGTGCCAGCAGCTCACGTGGGACAGGAGACCTGAGCAATCAGCCCCAGCATTTT.

The chain has TRBV4-3 and TRBJ1-4, with TRBD1 as a possible D gene (5 bases). The CDR3 consists of 16 residues. The germline CDR1 and CDR2 sequences are LGHNA and YSLEER. V was cut by 1 base and J by 3 bases, with 12 bases left in between. The CDR3 region is CASSQGQTESNEKLFF. The CDR3 DNA reads as TGCGCCAGCAGCCAAGGGCAGACAGAGTCTAATGAAAAACTGTTTTTT.

This clone appeared a few times. The V gene is TRBV11-2, the J gene TRBJ1-2; D gene unclear. Per the germline V gene, CDR1 is SGHAT and CDR2 is FQNNGV. The V end was cut by 1 base, the J end by 7 bases, with 13 bases between. This CDR3 has 14 residues. The CDR3 coding sequence is TGTGCCAGCAGCTTAGGGCGGGAGAAGGGTGGCTACACCTTC. Its protein product is CASSLGREKGGYTF. The whole variable domain, filled in from reference TRBV11-2 and TRBJ1-2, reads EAGVAQSPRYKIIEKRQSVAFWCNPISGHATLYWYQQILGQGPKLLIQFQNNGVVDDSQLPKDRFSAERLKGVDSTLKIQPAKLEDSAVYLCASSLGREKGGYTFGSGTRLTVV.

The V call is TRBV2, the J call TRBJ2-7; TRBD2 aligns across 7 bases. The CDR3 is made up of 13 amino acids. V lost 5 bases, J lost 0 bases, and 1 base stayed unmatched. The germline V gene has CDR1 SNHLY and CDR2 FYNNEI. This CDR3 reads CASSTSASYEQYF. The CDR3 DNA sequence: TGTGCCAGCAGTACTAGCGCCTCCTACGAGCAGTACTTC.

The chain uses TRBV2 and TRBJ2-2; D is possibly TRBD1 or TRBD2 (6 bases each). V was trimmed by 5 bases and J by 1 base, leaving 11 bases between them. CDR3 length: 15 residues. CDR1 and CDR2 (germline): SNHLY, FYNNEI. CDR3 sequence: CASSPRGVNTGELFF. The DNA for the CDR3 is TGTGCCAGCAGTCCTAGGGGGGTGAACACCGGGGAGCTGTTTTTT.

This clone showed up just once. The J gene is TRBJ1-2, the V gene TRBV6-5; a possible D gene is TRBD1 (5 bases). CDR1 is MNHEY and CDR2 is SVGAGI in the germline V gene. CDR3 length: 14 residues. Trimming stripped 6 bases from V and 0 bases from J, with 11 bases between. The CDR3 sequence is CASSWGSTNYGYTF. CDR3 nucleotides: TGTGCCAGCAGCTGGGGGTCGACTAACTATGGCTACACCTTC.

The gene calls are TRBV27 and TRBJ2-7; TRBD1 agrees at 11 bases. Germline values: CDR1 MNHEY, CDR2 SMNVEV (reference sequence). The ends lost 3 bases at V and 0 bases at J; junction bases unmatched: 1. There are 15 residues in the CDR3. The CDR3 spells CASSLDRGRSYEQYF. For the CDR3, the DNA is TGTGCCAGCAGTTTGGACAGGGGGCGCTCCTACGAGCAGTACTTC.

CDR3 region: CASSRTGIRNTIYF. DNA of the CDR3: TGTGCCAGCAGCCGAACAGGAATTAGAAACACCATATATTTT. V gene TRBV6-6 combines with J gene TRBJ1-3; D might be TRBD1 (5 bases). The V and J ends lost 6 bases and 5 bases respectively, with 14 bases between them. CDR1 and CDR2 (germline): MNHNY, SVGAGI (reference sequence). The CDR3 runs to 14 residues.

This clone was counted between two and nine times. The chain couples TRBV12-5 to TRBJ1-5; 7 bases are shared with TRBD1. After removal of 5 bases from V and 4 bases from J, the junction contained 5 bases not matched to a gene. The germline gives CDR1 LGHNT, CDR2 FRNRAP. The CDR3 has 14 amino acids. In DNA form, the CDR3 reads TGTGCTAGTGGTCCGGGGACAGCTAATCAGCCCCAGCATTTT. Translation: CASGPGTANQPQHF.

The sample holds a few counts of this clone. J is TRBJ2-2 and V is TRBV18; D unresolved. From germline, CDR1 is KGHSH and CDR2 LQKENI. CDR3 size: 11 residues. The V end lost 3 bases, the J end lost 6 bases, and 2 bases lay between the germline ends. The CDR3 DNA is TGTGCCAGCTCACCGGCCGGGGAGCTGTTTTTT. Protein: CASSPAGELFF.

V is TRBV15 and J is TRBJ1-5; D uncertain. The length of the CDR3 is 13 residues. From germline, CDR1 is LNHNV and CDR2 YYDKDF (reference sequence). V was clipped by 1 base and J by 5 bases, with 6 bases between them. The CDR3 DNA follows: TGTGCCACCAGCAGAGCTGCGTATCAGCCCCAGCATTTT. This sequence encodes CATSRAAYQPQHF.

This chain joins TRBV11-2 and TRBJ2-5; no reliable D call. CDR3 size: 13 residues. Germline-derived CDR1 and CDR2 are SGHAT and FQNNGV. Trimming pared 0 bases from V and 1 base from J, leaving 3 bases between. The CDR3 sequence is CASSLDSQETQYF. The CDR3 DNA is TGTGCCAGCAGCTTAGACAGCCAAGAGACCCAGTACTTC.

V usage is TRBV7-9 and J usage is TRBJ2-2; unclear D gene. CDR1 SEHNR and CDR2 FQNEAQ come from the germline V gene (reference sequence). The CDR3 covers 14 residues. V was clipped by 1 base and J by 1 base, with 4 bases between them. The CDR3 DNA reads TGTGCCAGCAGCTTAGGACAGAACACCGGGGAGCTGTTTTTT. This encodes CASSLGQNTGELFF.

This chain uses TRBV7-8 with TRBJ1-4; D gene ambiguous. Germline V gene sequence: CDR1 SGHVS, CDR2 FQNEAQ. This CDR3 has 11 residues. V lost 3 bases and J lost 8, with 4 bases in between. In nucleotides, the CDR3 is TGTGCCAGCAGCTTTCGAGAAAAACTGTTTTTT. Its protein is CASSFREKLFF.

This sequence joins TRBV5-1 and TRBJ1-1; 7 bases agree with TRBD1. The CDR3 contains 14 residues. The V segment lost 1 base and the J segment 3 bases; nucleotides outside the gene matches: 3. CDR1 and CDR2 from the germline V gene are SGHRS and YFSETQ. The CDR3 here is CASSLQGEDTEAFF. CDR3 coding DNA: TGCGCCAGCAGCTTGCAGGGGGAGGACACTGAAGCTTTCTTT.

The chain uses TRBV7-9 and TRBJ2-2; D remains ambiguous. Germline CDR1 reads SEHNR; CDR2 reads FQNEAQ (reference sequence). CDR3 length: 15 residues. With 5 bases removed from V and 0 bases from J, the gap between germline ends came to 10 bases. CDR3 in DNA: TGTGCCAGCAGCCGGGTCGCCGCGAACACCGGGGAGCTGTTTTTT. It yields the protein CASSRVAANTGELFF.

The gene calls are TRBV14 and TRBJ2-3; 11 bases align to TRBD1. The ends lost 6 bases at V and 3 bases at J; junction bases unmatched: 5. CDR1 SGHDN and CDR2 FVKESK come from the germline V gene. This CDR3 comprises 15 residues. The DNA for the CDR3 is TGTGCCAGCAGTCGCTGGGACAGGGGGACAGATACGCAGTATTTT. It translates to CASSRWDRGTDTQYF.

The chain recombines TRBV10-2 with TRBJ2-5; D is undetermined. The CDR3 extends over 14 amino acids. CDR1 and CDR2 (germline): WSHSY, SAAADI. Trimming shortened V by 6 bases and J by 5 bases, and 16 bases separated the two germline ends. CDR3 sequence: CASSGVVDSETQYF. The CDR3 nucleotides read TGCGCCAGCAGCGGAGTTGTCGATTCGGAGACCCAGTACTTC.

The chain combines TRBV11-3 with TRBJ2-5; no definite D call. Per the germline V gene, CDR1 is SGHNT and CDR2 is YENEEA. The CDR3 contains 13 residues. Trimming left V 1 base short and J 5 bases short, with 8 bases between. The CDR3 sequence is CASSLGAGETQYF. The CDR3 DNA sequence: TGTGCCAGCAGCTTAGGGGCAGGCGAGACCCAGTACTTC.

The V and J genes are TRBV13 and TRBJ2-3; TRBD2 is a possible D gene (7 bases). The CDR3 totals 19 residues. The germline V and J ends were trimmed by 4 bases and 4 bases, with 27 bases remaining between them. Germline CDR1 reads PRHDT; CDR2 reads FYEKMQ (reference sequence). The CDR3 region has the DNA TGTGCCAGCAGCTCACCCGATTACGGGGGGCGGTTAAGAGCAGATACGCAGTATTTT. Translating it yields CASSSPDYGGRLRADTQYF.